These 29 T cell receptor beta chains were all obtained from the same sample, sequenced in a study of blood T cell repertoires in COVID-19. Profiled with immunoSEQ multiplex PCR; TCRdb holds only in-frame clones, not every one. Of over 120,000 clones in the sample, about 89% were seen once. The sequencing sample was made of peripheral blood. The receptors derive from a man aged 55 to 70 with active or convalescent COVID-19.

CDR3 protein: CASRWGAGANVLTF. CDR3 coding DNA: TGTGCCAGCAGATGGGGAGCTGGGGCCAACGTCCTGACTTTC. The chain joins TRBV28 to TRBJ2-6; maybe TRBD2 (5 bases). Deletions cut 6 bases from V and 2 bases from J, with 8 bases between. The germline gives CDR1 MDHEN, CDR2 SYDVKM. The CDR3 runs 14 residues.

The chain employs TRBV18 and TRBJ2-7; D is possibly TRBD2 (7 bases). Germline CDR1 reads KGHSH; CDR2 reads LQKENI. This CDR3 contains 14 residues. The V end was cut by 3 bases, the J end by 6 bases, with 15 bases between. The CDR3, as DNA: TGTGCCAGCTCACCGGAAACAGGGAGGGCCGAGCAGTACTTC. It is translated as CASSPETGRAEQYF.

The chain is built from TRBV5-1 and TRBJ1-6; TRBD1 aligns across 8 bases. V was pared by 4 bases and J by 4 bases, with 4 bases of the junction left unmatched. Germline-derived CDR1 and CDR2 are SGHRS and YFSETQ. The CDR3 contains 15 residues. The CDR3 here is CASSTRQGYNSPLHF. CDR3 coding DNA: TGCGCCAGCAGCACGAGACAGGGGTATAATTCACCCCTCCACTTT.

The V and J genes are TRBV9 and TRBJ2-2, with D possibly matching TRBD2 (5 bases). Germline V gene sequence: CDR1 SGDLS, CDR2 YYNGEE. V lost 4 bases to trimming and J lost 5 bases, with 18 bases between them. This CDR3 region has 16 residues. CDR3 DNA: TGTGCCAGCAGCCCCCATGGTTCGAGAGGGACCGGGGAGCTGTTTTTT. Protein product: CASSPHGSRGTGELFF.

The chain employs TRBV5-1 and TRBJ2-3, with 9 bases aligning to TRBD2. Germline CDR1 and CDR2: SGHRS and YFSETQ. The CDR3 loop spans 15 amino acids. The J segment lost 3 bases and the V segment lost 0 bases, leaving 2 bases of the junction unmatched. The CDR3 nucleotides are TGCGCCAGCAGCTTGGATGCGGGGGGGACAGATACGCAGTATTTT. This gives the protein CASSLDAGGTDTQYF. Drawing the rest from reference TRBV5-1 and TRBJ2-3, the complete variable domain is KAGVTQTPRYLIKTRGQQVTLSCSPISGHRSVSWYQQTPGQGLQFLFEYFSETQRNKGNFPGRFSGRQFSNSRSEMNVSTLELGDSALYLCASSLDAGGTDTQYFGPGTRLTVL.

The chain recombines TRBV30 with TRBJ2-2; perhaps TRBD2 as D (6 bases). This CDR3 contains 14 residues. Germline assignment: CDR1 GTSNPN and CDR2 SVGIG (reference sequence). The V end was cut by 3 bases, the J end by 4 bases, with 12 bases between. The CDR3 nucleotides are TGTGCCTGGAGATCGGGAGCCCCCACCGGGGAGCTGTTTTTT. It encodes CAWRSGAPTGELFF.

The chain has TRBV7-9 and TRBJ1-1; D may be TRBD1 (5 bases). CDR1 SEHNR and CDR2 FQNEAQ come from the germline V gene (reference sequence). This CDR3 has 13 amino acids. V lost 0 bases and J 8 bases, leaving 10 bases between the germline ends. CDR3 coding DNA: TGTGCCAGCAGCTTAGCGGCAGGGCTGGAAGCTTTCTTT. Protein sequence: CASSLAAGLEAFF.

The J gene is TRBJ1-4, the V gene TRBV6-5, with unresolved D. V was shortened by 5 bases and J by 3 bases, with 13 bases between the two germline ends. The CDR3 is 15 amino acids. CDR1 and CDR2 from the germline V gene are MNHEY and SVGAGI. CDR3 DNA sequence: TGTGCCAGCAGTCCCCGGAGGGCAGCTAATGAAAAACTGTTTTTT. Translated: CASSPRRAANEKLFF.

The V and J genes are TRBV27 and TRBJ2-2; D may be TRBD2 (6 bases). The V end was cut by 8 bases, the J end by 4 bases, with 17 bases between. Germline V lookup: CDR1 MNHEY, CDR2 SMNVEV (reference sequence). CDR3 length: 15 amino acids. The CDR3 sequence: CASLSVGSGTGELFF. The CDR3 nucleotides are TGTGCCAGCCTCTCGGTTGGTAGCGGCACCGGGGAGCTGTTTTTT.

CDR3 loop: CAWSVGTGFYEQYF. CDR3 nucleotides: TGTGCCTGGAGTGTAGGGACAGGGTTCTACGAGCAGTACTTC. The chain uses TRBV30 and TRBJ2-7; 9 bases agree with TRBD1. Per germline, CDR1 GTSNPN and CDR2 SVGIG (reference sequence). The V gene end was trimmed by 0 bases and the J gene end by 3 bases; junction bases not matched to a gene: 3. The CDR3 extends over 14 amino acids.

V usage is TRBV28 and J usage is TRBJ1-1, with 9 bases that match TRBD1. V lost 5 bases to trimming and J lost 1 base; unmatched junction nucleotides: 5. Germline CDR1 MDHEN, CDR2 SYDVKM. The CDR3 covers 15 residues. This CDR3 is CASSQTGGRNTEAFF. In DNA, the CDR3 is TGTGCCAGCAGTCAGACAGGGGGGAGGAACACTGAAGCTTTCTTT. The full variable domain, its missing parts supplied by reference TRBV28 and TRBJ1-1, is DVKVTQSSRYLVKRTGEKVFLECVQDMDHENMFWYRQDPGLGLRLIYFSYDVKMKEKGDIPEGYSVSREKKERFSLILESASTNQTSMYLCASSQTGGRNTEAFFGQGTRLTVV.

The chain employs TRBV27 and TRBJ1-2; no reliable D call. Per germline, CDR1 MNHEY and CDR2 SMNVEV (reference sequence). V lost 5 bases and J 4 bases, leaving 20 bases between the germline ends. The CDR3 length is 16 residues. Here the CDR3 DNA reads TGTGCCAGCAGTCCTTGGACGGGAGACCTACCCTATGGCTACACCTTC. Its protein is CASSPWTGDLPYGYTF.

The chain joins TRBV7-2 to TRBJ2-3; perhaps TRBD1 as D (5 bases). Germline assignment: CDR1 SGHTA and CDR2 FQGNSA. V lost 1 base, J lost 0 bases, and 8 bases lay in between. The CDR3 loop spans 15 amino acids. CDR3 amino acids: CASSLGGYSTDTQYF. CDR3 coding DNA: TGTGCCAGCAGCTTAGGGGGCTATAGCACAGATACGCAGTATTTT.

The chain links TRBV12-3 or TRBV12-4 to TRBJ1-4; the D gene is possibly TRBD1 (5 bases). The CDR3 is 13 amino acids. Trimming pared 8 bases from V and 8 bases from J, leaving 15 bases between. In nucleotides, the CDR3 is TGTGCCAGCCGCAGGGTTGAGAAAGAAAAACTGTTTTTT. Translation gives CASRRVEKEKLFF.

The rearrangement uses TRBV19 and TRBJ2-4; 9 bases fit TRBD1. Germline CDR1 LNHDA, CDR2 SQIVND (reference sequence). Unmatched junction bases numbered 8, after V lost 6 bases and J lost 8 bases. The CDR3 has 14 amino acids. The CDR3 here is CASSGRDRADIQYF. The CDR3 DNA follows: TGTGCCAGTAGCGGAAGGGACAGGGCGGACATTCAGTACTTC.

This chain connects TRBV7-2 to TRBJ1-1; TRBD1 agrees at 7 bases. CDR3 length equals 15 residues. Germline CDR1 and CDR2: SGHTA and FQGNSA. Trimming cost V 5 bases and J 4 bases; bases outside gene matches: 10. The CDR3 DNA reads as TGTGCCAGCAGCCCTCGACAGGGTAGGGGCACTGAAGCTTTCTTT. It specifies CASSPRQGRGTEAFF.

The V call is TRBV29-1, the J call TRBJ2-3; D remains unclear. Per the germline V gene, CDR1 is SQVTM and CDR2 is ANQGSEA. Trimming pared 7 bases from V and 4 bases from J, leaving 15 bases between. The CDR3 covers 13 residues. The DNA of the CDR3 is TGCAGCGCCCCGGGTAACTCCGCAGATACGCAGTATTTT. Translating gives CSAPGNSADTQYF.

This clone was recorded only once. The rearrangement uses TRBV29-1 and TRBJ1-1; 10 nucleotides match TRBD1. J gave up 3 bases and V 6 bases, and 7 bases lay outside the gene matches. The CDR3 length is 14 residues. Germline CDR1 is SQVTM and CDR2 is ANQGSEA. CDR3 nucleotide sequence: TGCAGCGTGGGGGGACAGGGGATTTACACTGAAGCTTTCTTT. Translated, it gives CSVGGQGIYTEAFF.

This clone has a single count. V is TRBV6-5 and J is TRBJ2-7; D is perhaps TRBD2 (6 bases). CDR1 is MNHEY and CDR2 is SVGAGI in the germline V gene. This CDR3 has 15 residues. V dropped 0 bases and J dropped 4 bases, with 13 bases sitting between them. The CDR3 here is CASSYSRGTEYEQYF. The CDR3 bases are TGTGCCAGCAGTTACTCGCGGGGCACAGAGTACGAGCAGTACTTC.

This sequence joins TRBV5-1 and TRBJ2-7, with D uncertain. Deletions cut 0 bases from V and 9 bases from J, with 13 bases between. CDR3 length: 13 residues. The germline gives CDR1 SGHRS, CDR2 YFSETQ. CDR3 residues: CASSLAGLSGQYF. CDR3 nucleotide sequence: TGCGCCAGCAGCTTGGCCGGCTTGTCAGGGCAGTACTTC. Together with reference TRBV5-1 and TRBJ2-7, the CDR3 gives the full variable domain: KAGVTQTPRYLIKTRGQQVTLSCSPISGHRSVSWYQQTPGQGLQFLFEYFSETQRNKGNFPGRFSGRQFSNSRSEMNVSTLELGDSALYLCASSLAGLSGQYFGPGTRLTVT.

V and J are TRBV6-2 or TRBV6-3 and TRBJ2-2, with 8 bases matching TRBD1. The V gene end was trimmed by 0 bases and the J gene end by 5 bases; junction bases not matched to a gene: 8. CDR1 is MNHEY and CDR2 is SVGEGT in the germline V gene. This CDR3 comprises 17 residues. The CDR3 nucleotides read TGTGCCAGCAGTTACTCCCCCCGACAGGGGAAAACCGGGGAGCTGTTTTTT. Translating gives CASSYSPRQGKTGELFF.

The rearrangement links TRBV6-5 to TRBJ1-1; D gene ambiguous. The germline V and J ends were trimmed by 6 bases and 2 bases, with 13 bases remaining between them. This CDR3 contains 14 residues. The germline V gene has CDR1 MNHEY and CDR2 SVGAGI. This CDR3 is CASRPTSKNTEAFF. For the CDR3, the DNA is TGTGCCAGCAGACCGACTTCCAAAAACACTGAAGCTTTCTTT.

The genes are TRBV2 and TRBJ1-6; the D is unclear. The CDR3 is made up of 15 amino acids. Per germline, CDR1 SNHLY and CDR2 FYNNEI. V shed 7 bases and J shed 0 bases, with 10 bases lying between them. For the CDR3, the DNA is TGTGCCAGCACGGGGTTAAGCTCCTATAATTCACCCCTCCACTTT. Translated: CASTGLSSYNSPLHF.

The rearrangement uses TRBV5-4 and TRBJ1-1; D possibly corresponds to TRBD1 (6 bases). The CDR3 length is 14 residues. The germline V gene has CDR1 SGHNT and CDR2 YYREEE (reference sequence). The V end was cut by 7 bases, the J end by 3 bases, with 16 bases between. The CDR3 sequence is CASGTDRWDTEAFF. In nucleotides, the CDR3 is TGTGCCAGCGGTACTGACAGGTGGGACACTGAAGCTTTCTTT.

The chain combines TRBV12-3 or TRBV12-4 with TRBJ1-2, with D perhaps TRBD1 (6 bases). The CDR3 contains 13 residues. Trimming left V 6 bases short and J 5 bases short, with 13 bases between. The CDR3 spells CASSRDIIYGYTF. Written as DNA, the CDR3 is TGTGCCAGCAGCCGGGACATCATATATGGCTACACCTTC.

The chain links TRBV6-6 to TRBJ1-2; no clear D gene. This CDR3 has 12 residues. V lost 6 bases and J 2 bases, leaving 7 bases between the germline ends. CDR1 and CDR2 (germline): MNHNY, SVGAGI (reference sequence). The CDR3 sequence is CASRRQNYGYTF. The CDR3 nucleotides read TGTGCCAGCAGGAGGCAGAACTATGGCTACACCTTC.

The chain joins TRBV9 to TRBJ2-3; 7 positions match TRBD2. The V and J ends lost 4 bases and 2 bases, in that order; junction bases with no gene match: 7. CDR3 length: 15 residues. From germline, CDR1 is SGDLS and CDR2 YYNGEE. The CDR3 DNA follows: TGTGCCAGCAGCCTCTGGGGGGGTCTCACAGATACGCAGTATTTT. It is translated as CASSLWGGLTDTQYF.

J is TRBJ1-1 and V is TRBV9; TRBD1 might be the D (5 bases). Looked up from germline, CDR1 is SGDLS and CDR2 is YYNGEE. The CDR3 loop spans 14 amino acids. Trimming stripped 2 bases from V and 1 base from J, with 9 bases between. CDR3 coding DNA: TGTGCCAGCAGCGTGGAAAGGGGGAACACTGAAGCTTTCTTT. Translating it yields CASSVERGNTEAFF.

V and J are TRBV7-2 and TRBJ1-1, with D hard to call. Per the germline V gene, CDR1 is SGHTA and CDR2 is FQGNSA. The CDR3 consists of 14 residues. The V end was cut by 5 bases, the J end by 1 base, with 11 bases between. The CDR3 region has the DNA TGTGCCAGCAGCACCTACGGAGAGAACACTGAAGCTTTCTTT. Its translation: CASSTYGENTEAFF.